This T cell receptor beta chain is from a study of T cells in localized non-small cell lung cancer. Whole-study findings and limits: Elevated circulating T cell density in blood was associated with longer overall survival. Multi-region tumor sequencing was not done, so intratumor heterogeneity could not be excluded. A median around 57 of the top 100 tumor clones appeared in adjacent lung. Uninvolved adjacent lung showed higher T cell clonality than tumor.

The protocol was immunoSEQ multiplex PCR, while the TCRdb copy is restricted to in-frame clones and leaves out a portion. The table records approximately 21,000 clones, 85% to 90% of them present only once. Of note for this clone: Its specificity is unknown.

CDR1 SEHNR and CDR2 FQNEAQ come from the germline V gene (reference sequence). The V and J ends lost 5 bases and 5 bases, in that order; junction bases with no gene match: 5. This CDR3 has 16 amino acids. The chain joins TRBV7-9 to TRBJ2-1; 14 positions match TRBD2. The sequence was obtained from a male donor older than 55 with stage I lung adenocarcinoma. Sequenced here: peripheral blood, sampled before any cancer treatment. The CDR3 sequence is CASSRRGLAGDNEQFF. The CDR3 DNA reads TGTGCCAGCAGCCGCCGGGGACTAGCGGGAGACAATGAGCAGTTCTTC. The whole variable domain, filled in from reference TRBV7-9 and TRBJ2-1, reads DTGVSQNPRHKITKRGQNVTFRCDPISEHNRLYWYRQTLGQGPEFLTYFQNEAQLEKSRLLSDRFSAERPKGSFSTLEIQRTEQGDSAMYLCASSRRGLAGDNEQFFGPGTRLTVL.